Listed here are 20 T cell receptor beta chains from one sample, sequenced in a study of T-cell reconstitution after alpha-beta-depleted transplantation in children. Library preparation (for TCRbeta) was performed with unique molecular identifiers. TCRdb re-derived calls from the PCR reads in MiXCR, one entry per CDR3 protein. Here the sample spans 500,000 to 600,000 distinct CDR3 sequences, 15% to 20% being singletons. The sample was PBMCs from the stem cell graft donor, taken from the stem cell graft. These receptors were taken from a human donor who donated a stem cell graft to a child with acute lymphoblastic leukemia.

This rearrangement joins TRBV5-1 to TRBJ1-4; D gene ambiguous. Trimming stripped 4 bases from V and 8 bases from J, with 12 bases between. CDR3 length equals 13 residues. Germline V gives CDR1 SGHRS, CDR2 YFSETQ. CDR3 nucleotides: TGCGCCAGCAGCCGTGAGTCCCAGGAAAAACTGTTTTTT. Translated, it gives CASSRESQEKLFF.

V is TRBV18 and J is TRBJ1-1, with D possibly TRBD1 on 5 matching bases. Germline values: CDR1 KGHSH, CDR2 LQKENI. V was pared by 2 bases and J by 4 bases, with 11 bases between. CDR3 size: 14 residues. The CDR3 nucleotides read TGTGCCAGCTCACCATGGGGCGGGATCACTGAAGCTTTCTTT. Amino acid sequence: CASSPWGGITEAFF.

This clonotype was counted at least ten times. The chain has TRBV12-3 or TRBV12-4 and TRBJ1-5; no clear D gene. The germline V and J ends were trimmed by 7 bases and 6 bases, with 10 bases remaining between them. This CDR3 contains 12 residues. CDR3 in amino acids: CASNNEGQPQHF. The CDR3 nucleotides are TGTGCCAGCAATAATGAGGGTCAGCCCCAGCATTTT.

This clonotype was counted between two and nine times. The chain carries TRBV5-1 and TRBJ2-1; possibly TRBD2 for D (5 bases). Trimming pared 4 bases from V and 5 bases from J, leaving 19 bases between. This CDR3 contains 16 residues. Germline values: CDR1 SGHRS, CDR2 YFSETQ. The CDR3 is CASSTPTKERNNEQFF. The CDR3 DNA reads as TGCGCCAGCAGCACACCGACTAAGGAACGGAACAATGAGCAGTTCTTC.

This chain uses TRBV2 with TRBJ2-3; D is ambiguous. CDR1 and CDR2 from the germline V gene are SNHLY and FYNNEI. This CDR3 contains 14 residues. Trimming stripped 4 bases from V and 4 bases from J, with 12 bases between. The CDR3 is CASSVPGRSDTQYF. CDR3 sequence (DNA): TGTGCCAGCAGTGTTCCTGGCCGGTCAGATACGCAGTATTTT.

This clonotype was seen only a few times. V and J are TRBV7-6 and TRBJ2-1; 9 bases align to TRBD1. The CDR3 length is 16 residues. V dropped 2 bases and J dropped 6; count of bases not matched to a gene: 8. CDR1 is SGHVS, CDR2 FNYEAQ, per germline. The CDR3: CASSLWTGAEGNEQFF. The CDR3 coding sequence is TGTGCCAGCAGCTTATGGACAGGGGCTGAAGGCAATGAGCAGTTCTTC.

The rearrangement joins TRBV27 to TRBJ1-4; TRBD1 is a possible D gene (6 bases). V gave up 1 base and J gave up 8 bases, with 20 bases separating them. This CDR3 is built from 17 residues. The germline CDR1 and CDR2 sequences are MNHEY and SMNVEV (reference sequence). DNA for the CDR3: TGTGCCAGCAGTTTATTCCCGCCCAGGGGCGTAGGGGAAAAACTGTTTTTT. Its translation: CASSLFPPRGVGEKLFF.

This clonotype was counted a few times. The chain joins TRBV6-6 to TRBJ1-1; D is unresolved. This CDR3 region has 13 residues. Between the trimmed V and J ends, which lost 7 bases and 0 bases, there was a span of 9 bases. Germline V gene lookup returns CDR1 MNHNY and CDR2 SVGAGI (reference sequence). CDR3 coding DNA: TGTGCCAGCAACAAGTATGTGAACACTGAAGCTTTCTTT. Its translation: CASNKYVNTEAFF.

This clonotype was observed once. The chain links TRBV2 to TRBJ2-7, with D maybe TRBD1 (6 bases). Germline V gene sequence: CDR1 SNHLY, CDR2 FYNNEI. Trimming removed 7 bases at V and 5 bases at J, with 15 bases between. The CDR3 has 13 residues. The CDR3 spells CASNSGTRNEQYF. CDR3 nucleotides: TGTGCCAGCAACTCCGGGACACGCAACGAGCAGTACTTC.

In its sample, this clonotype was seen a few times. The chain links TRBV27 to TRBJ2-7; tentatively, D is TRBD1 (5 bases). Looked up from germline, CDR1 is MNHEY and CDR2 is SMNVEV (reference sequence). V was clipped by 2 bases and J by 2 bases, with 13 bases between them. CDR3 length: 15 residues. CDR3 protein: CASSLLQGNPYEQYF. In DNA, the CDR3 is TGTGCCAGCAGTTTACTTCAGGGTAATCCCTACGAGCAGTACTTC.

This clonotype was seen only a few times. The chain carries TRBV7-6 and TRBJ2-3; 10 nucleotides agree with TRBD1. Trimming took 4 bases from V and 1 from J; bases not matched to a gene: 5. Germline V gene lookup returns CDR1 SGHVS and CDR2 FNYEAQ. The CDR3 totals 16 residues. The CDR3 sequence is CASSSDRGRRTDTQYF. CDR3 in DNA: TGTGCCAGCAGCTCCGACAGGGGGCGGCGCACAGATACGCAGTATTTT.

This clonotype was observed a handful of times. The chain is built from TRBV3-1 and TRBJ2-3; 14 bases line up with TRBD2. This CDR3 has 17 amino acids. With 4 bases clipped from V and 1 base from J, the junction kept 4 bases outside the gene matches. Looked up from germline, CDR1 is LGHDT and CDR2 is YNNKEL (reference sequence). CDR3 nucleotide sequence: TGTGCCAGCAGCCCTGGGACTAGCGGGAGTGGCACAGATACGCAGTATTTT. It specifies CASSPGTSGSGTDTQYF.

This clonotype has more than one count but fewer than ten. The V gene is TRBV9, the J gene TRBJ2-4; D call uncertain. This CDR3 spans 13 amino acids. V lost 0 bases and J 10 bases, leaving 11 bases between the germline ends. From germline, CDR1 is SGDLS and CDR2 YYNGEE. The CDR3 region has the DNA TGTGCCAGCAGCGTAGGGGCTCTCGCGATTCAGTACTTC. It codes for CASSVGALAIQYF.

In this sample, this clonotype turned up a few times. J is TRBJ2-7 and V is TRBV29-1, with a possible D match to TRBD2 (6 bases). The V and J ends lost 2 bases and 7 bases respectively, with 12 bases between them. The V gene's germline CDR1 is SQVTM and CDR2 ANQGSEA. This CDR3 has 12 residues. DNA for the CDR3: TGCAGCGTTGAAACGGTTGGAGGGGAGCAGTACTTC. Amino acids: CSVETVGGEQYF.

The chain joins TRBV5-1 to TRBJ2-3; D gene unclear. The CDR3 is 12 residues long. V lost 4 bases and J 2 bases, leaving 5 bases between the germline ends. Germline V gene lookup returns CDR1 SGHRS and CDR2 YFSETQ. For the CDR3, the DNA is TGCGCCAGCAGCACCAACACAGATACGCAGTATTTT. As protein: CASSTNTDTQYF.

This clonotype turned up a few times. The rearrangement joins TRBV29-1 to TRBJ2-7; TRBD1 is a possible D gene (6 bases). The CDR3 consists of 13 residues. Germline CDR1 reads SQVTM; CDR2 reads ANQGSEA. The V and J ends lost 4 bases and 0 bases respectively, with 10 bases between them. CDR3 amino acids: CSVVRGSSYEQYF. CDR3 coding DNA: TGCAGCGTTGTAAGGGGGAGCTCCTACGAGCAGTACTTC.

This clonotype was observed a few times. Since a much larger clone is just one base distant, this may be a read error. The CDR3 sequence: CASSLEGDSYNEQFF. CDR3 sequence (DNA): TGCGCCAGCAGCTTGGAGGGAGACTCCTACAATGAGCAGTTCTTC. The chain carries TRBV5-1 and TRBJ2-1; a weak D match, TRBD2 (5 bases). The CDR3 length is 15 residues. In germline, CDR1 is SGHRS, CDR2 YFSETQ. V was pared by 0 bases and J by 0 bases, with 7 bases between.

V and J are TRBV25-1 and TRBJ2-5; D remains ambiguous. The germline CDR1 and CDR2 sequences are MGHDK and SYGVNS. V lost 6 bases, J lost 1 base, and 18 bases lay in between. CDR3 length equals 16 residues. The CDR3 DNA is TGTGCCAGCAGCCCGGAATTGGGAAAAGGCCAAGAGACCCAGTACTTC. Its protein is CASSPELGKGQETQYF.

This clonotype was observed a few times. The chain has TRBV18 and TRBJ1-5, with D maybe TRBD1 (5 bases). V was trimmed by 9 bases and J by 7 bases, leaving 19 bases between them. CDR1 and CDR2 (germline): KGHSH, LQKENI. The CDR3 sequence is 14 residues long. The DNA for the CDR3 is TGTGCCAGTCACGAGGGGCCCCGTGAGCAGCCCCAGCATTTT. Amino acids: CASHEGPREQPQHF.

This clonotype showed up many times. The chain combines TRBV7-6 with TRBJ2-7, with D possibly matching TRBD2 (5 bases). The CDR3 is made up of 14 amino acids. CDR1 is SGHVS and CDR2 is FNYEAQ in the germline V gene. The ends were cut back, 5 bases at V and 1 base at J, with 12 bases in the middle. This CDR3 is CASSPEGASYEQYF. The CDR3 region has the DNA TGTGCCAGCAGCCCAGAGGGAGCATCCTACGAGCAGTACTTC.